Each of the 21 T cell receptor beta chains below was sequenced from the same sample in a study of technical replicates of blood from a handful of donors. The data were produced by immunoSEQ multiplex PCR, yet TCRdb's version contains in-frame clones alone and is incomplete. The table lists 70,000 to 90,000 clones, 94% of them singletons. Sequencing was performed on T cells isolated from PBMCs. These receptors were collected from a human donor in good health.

The CDR3 loop reads CASSVGWGYRGGTEAFF. CDR3 DNA sequence: TGTGCCAGCAGCGTAGGGTGGGGGTACAGGGGTGGCACTGAAGCTTTCTTT. The chain recombines TRBV9 with TRBJ1-1, with 7 bases aligning to TRBD1. J was trimmed by 4 bases and V by 0 bases; bases with no gene match: 12. CDR1 SGDLS and CDR2 YYNGEE come from the germline V gene. The length of the CDR3 is 17 residues.

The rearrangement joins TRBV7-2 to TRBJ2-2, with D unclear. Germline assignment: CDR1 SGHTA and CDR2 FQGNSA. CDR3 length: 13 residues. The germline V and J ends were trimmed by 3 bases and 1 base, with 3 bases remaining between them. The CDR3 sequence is CASSLRNTGELFF. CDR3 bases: TGTGCCAGCAGCTTGAGGAACACCGGGGAGCTGTTTTTT.

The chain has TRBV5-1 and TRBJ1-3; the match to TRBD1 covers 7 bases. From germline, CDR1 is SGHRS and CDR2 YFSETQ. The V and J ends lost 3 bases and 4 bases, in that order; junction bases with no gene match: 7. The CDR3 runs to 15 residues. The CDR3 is CASSYSTGMGNTIYF. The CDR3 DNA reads TGCGCCAGCAGCTACTCGACAGGGATGGGAAACACCATATATTTT.

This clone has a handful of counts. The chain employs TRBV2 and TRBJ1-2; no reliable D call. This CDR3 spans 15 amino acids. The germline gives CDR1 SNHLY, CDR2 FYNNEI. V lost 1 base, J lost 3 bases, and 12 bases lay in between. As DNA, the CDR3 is TGTGCCAGCAGTGAAGTTATACGCGTGGACTATGGCTACACCTTC. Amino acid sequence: CASSEVIRVDYGYTF.

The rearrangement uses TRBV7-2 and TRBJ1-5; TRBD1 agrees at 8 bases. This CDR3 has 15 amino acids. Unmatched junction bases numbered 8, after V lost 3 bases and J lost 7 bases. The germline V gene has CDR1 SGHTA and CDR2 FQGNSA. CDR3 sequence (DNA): TGTGCCAGCAGCTTGGCCGACAGGGGTGGACAGCCCCAGCATTTT. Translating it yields CASSLADRGGQPQHF.

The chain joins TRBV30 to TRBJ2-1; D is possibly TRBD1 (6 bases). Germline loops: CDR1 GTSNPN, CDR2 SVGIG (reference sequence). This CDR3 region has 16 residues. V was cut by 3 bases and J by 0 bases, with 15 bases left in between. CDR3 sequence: CAWRRRGESSYNEQFF. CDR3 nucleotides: TGTGCCTGGAGGCGCAGGGGAGAAAGCTCCTACAATGAGCAGTTCTTC. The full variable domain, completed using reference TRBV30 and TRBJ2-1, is SQTIHQWPATLVQPVGSPLSLECTVEGTSNPNLYWYRQAAGRGLQLLFYSVGIGQISSEVPQNLSASRPQDRQFILSSKKLLLSDSGFYLCAWRRRGESSYNEQFFGPGTRLTVL.

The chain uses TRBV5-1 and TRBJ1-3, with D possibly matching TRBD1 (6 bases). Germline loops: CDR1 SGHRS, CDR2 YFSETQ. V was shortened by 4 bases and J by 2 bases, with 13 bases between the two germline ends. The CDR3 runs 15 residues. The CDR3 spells CASSVPSGAGNTIYF. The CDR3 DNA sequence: TGCGCCAGCAGCGTACCATCAGGGGCTGGAAACACCATATATTTT.

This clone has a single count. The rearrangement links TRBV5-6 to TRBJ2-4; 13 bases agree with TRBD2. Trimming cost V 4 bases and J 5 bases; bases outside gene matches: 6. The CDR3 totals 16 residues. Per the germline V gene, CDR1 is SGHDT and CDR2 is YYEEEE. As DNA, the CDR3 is TGTGCCAGCAGCACAGTCGGACTAGCGGGAGAAAACATTCAGTACTTC. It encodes CASSTVGLAGENIQYF.

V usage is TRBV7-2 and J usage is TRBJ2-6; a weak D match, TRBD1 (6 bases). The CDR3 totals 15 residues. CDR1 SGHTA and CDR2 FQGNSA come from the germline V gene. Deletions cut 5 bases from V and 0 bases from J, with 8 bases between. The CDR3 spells CASSPTGSGANVLTF. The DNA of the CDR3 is TGTGCCAGCAGCCCGACAGGCTCTGGGGCCAACGTCCTGACTTTC.

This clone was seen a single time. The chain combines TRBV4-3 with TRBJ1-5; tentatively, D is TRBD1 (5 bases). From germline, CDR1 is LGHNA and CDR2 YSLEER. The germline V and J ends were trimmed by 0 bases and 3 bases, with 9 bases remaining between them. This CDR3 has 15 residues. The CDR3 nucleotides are TGCGCCAGCAGCCAAGAGTGGGGGGTCAATCAGCCCCAGCATTTT. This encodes CASSQEWGVNQPQHF.

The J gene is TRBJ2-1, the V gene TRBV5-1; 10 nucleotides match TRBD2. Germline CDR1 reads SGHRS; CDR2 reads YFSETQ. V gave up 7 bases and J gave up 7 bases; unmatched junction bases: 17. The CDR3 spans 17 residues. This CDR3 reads CASRPLYGGLADNEQFF. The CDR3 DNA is TGCGCCAGCCGGCCCCTGTACGGAGGACTAGCGGATAATGAGCAGTTCTTC.

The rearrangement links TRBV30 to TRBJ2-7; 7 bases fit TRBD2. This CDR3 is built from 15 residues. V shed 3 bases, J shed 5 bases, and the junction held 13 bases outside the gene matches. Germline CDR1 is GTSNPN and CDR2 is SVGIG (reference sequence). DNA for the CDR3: TGTGCCTGGAGCCGGCTAGCGGCCTCTCTCGACGAGCAGTACTTC. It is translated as CAWSRLAASLDEQYF.

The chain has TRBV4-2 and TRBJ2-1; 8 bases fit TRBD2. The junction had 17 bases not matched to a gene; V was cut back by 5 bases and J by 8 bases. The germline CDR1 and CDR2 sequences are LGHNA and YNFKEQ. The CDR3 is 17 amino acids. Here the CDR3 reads CASSGDPGTRTAHEQFF. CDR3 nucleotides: TGTGCCAGCAGCGGAGACCCCGGGACTAGAACGGCCCATGAGCAGTTCTTC.

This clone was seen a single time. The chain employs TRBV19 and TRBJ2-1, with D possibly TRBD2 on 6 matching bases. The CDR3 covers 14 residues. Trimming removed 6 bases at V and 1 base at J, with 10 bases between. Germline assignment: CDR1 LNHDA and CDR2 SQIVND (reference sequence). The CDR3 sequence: CASSGSQSYNEQFF. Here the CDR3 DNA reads TGTGCCAGTAGCGGGAGCCAGTCCTACAATGAGCAGTTCTTC. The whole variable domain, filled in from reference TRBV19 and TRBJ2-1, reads DGGITQSPKYLFRKEGQNVTLSCEQNLNHDAMYWYRQDPGQGLRLIYYSQIVNDFQKGDIAEGYSVSREKKESFPLTVTSAQKNPTAFYLCASSGSQSYNEQFFGPGTRLTVL.

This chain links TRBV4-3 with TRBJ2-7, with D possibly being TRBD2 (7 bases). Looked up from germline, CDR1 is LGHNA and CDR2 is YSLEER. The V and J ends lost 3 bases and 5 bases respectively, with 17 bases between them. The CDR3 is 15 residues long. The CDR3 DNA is TGCGCCAGCAGCCATGGGACTCCGGGGGGCCACGAGCAGTACTTC. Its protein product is CASSHGTPGGHEQYF.

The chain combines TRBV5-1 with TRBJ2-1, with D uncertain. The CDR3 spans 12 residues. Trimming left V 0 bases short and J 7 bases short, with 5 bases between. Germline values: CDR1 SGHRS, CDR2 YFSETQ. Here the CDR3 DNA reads TGCGCCAGCAGCTTGGAGCTAAATGAGCAGTTCTTC. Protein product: CASSLELNEQFF.

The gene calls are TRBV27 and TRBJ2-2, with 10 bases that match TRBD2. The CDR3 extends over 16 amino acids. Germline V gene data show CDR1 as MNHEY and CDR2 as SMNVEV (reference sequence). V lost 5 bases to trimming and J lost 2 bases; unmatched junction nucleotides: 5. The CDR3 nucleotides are TGTGCCAGCAGTCCTCTAGCGGGAGTAAACACCGGGGAGCTGTTTTTT. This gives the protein CASSPLAGVNTGELFF.

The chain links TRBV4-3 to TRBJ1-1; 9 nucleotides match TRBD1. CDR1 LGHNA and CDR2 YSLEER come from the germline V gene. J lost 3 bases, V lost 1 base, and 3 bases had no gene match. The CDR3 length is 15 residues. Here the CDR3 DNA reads TGCGCCAGCAGCCAAGTGACAGGGGGTTACACTGAAGCTTTCTTT. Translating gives CASSQVTGGYTEAFF.

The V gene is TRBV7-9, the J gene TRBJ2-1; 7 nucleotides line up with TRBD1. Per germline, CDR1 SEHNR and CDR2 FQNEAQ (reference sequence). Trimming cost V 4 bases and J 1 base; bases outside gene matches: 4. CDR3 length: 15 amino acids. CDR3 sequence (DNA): TGTGCCAGCAGCTCCGGGACAGCATCCTACAATGAGCAGTTCTTC. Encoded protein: CASSSGTASYNEQFF.

The CDR3 nucleotides read TGCGCCAGCAACAGGGCAGGGGGCACTGAAGCTTTCTTT. Translated: CASNRAGGTEAFF. The chain is built from TRBV5-1 and TRBJ1-1, with 7 bases fitting TRBD1. Germline values: CDR1 SGHRS, CDR2 YFSETQ. The CDR3 is 13 amino acids. The V segment lost 6 bases and the J segment 4 bases; nucleotides outside the gene matches: 6.

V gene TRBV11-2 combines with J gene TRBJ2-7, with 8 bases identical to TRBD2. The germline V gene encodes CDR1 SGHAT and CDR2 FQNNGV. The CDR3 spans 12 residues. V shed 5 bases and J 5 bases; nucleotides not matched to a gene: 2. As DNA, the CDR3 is TGTGCCAGCAGCCTACTAGCGGACGAGCAGTACTTC. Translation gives CASSLLADEQYF.